This is a list of T cell receptor beta chains from one sample in a study of blood T cell repertoires in COVID-19. TCRdb's table, derived via immunoSEQ multiplex PCR, lists solely in-frame clones and lacks some. The table records 150,000 to 200,000 clones, about 80% of them present only once. The material sequenced was peripheral blood. These receptors originate from a woman aged 60-75 years with COVID-19, enrolled during active disease. Each CDR3 is given with its conserved first and last residue. Fields, in order: clone size, V gene, J gene, D gene, CDR3 protein, CDR3 DNA. A D gene is named only where the DNA matches it firmly. Only some rows state a clone size, as once, few, many or a class for expanded clones.

>-|TRBV5-4|TRBJ1-6|TRBD1
CASSLEQGVGSPLHF
TGTGCCAGCAGCTTGGAACAGGGGGTAGGCTCACCCCTCCACTTT
>-|TRBV5-1|TRBJ1-4|-
CASSLGQLGKLFF
TGCGCCAGCAGCTTGGGACAATTAGGAAAACTGTTTTTT
>-|TRBV28|TRBJ2-1|-
CASTVTLGDNEQFF
TGTGCCAGCACCGTCACCCTAGGGGACAATGAGCAGTTCTTC
>-|TRBV10-3|TRBJ1-3|-
CATEGRESGNTIYF
TGTGCTACGGAGGGCAGGGAGTCTGGAAACACCATATATTTT
>few|TRBV21-1|TRBJ1-4|-
CASSTCLTDPNEKLFF
TGTGCCAGCAGCACCTGCTTGACAGACCCTAATGAAAAACTGTTTTTT
>few|TRBV28|TRBJ1-2|-
CASSSTDRGYTF
TGTGCCAGCAGTTCGACAGATCGGGGCTACACCTTC
>-|TRBV6-6|TRBJ1-5|-
CASSSGDFQGNQPQHF
TGTGCCAGCAGTTCCGGGGACTTCCAGGGCAATCAGCCCCAGCATTTT
>-|TRBV20-1|TRBJ2-5|-
CSAPRETQYF
TGCAGTGCCCCTAGGGAGACCCAGTACTTC
>-|TRBV9|TRBJ2-3|TRBD2
CASSGTGRGRSTDTQYF
TGTGCCAGCAGCGGGACGGGGCGGGGGAGAAGCACAGATACGCAGTATTTT
>-|TRBV28|TRBJ1-2|-
CATDRTLGGYTF
TGTGCCACCGACAGGACCCTTGGGGGCTACACCTTC
>-|TRBV4-1|TRBJ2-1|TRBD2
CASSQGSGTSSYNEQFF
TGCGCCAGCAGCCAGGGGTCCGGGACTAGCTCCTACAATGAGCAGTTCTTC
>-|TRBV11-3|TRBJ2-1|TRBD1
CASSARQGYNEQFF
TGTGCCAGCAGCGCCCGACAGGGGTACAATGAGCAGTTCTTC
>-|TRBV6-5|TRBJ2-1|-
CASSRQDSYNEQFF
TGTGCCAGCAGTAGACAGGACTCCTACAATGAGCAGTTCTTC
>-|TRBV5-1|TRBJ2-5|TRBD1
CASSSAQGAWETQYF
TGCGCCAGCAGCTCCGCACAGGGGGCCTGGGAGACCCAGTACTTC
>-|TRBV5-5|TRBJ2-3|TRBD2
CASSLGLAGSTDTQYF
TGTGCCAGCAGCTTGGGCCTAGCGGGGAGCACAGATACGCAGTATTTT
>-|TRBV13|TRBJ2-2|TRBD1
CASSFTGGETGELFF
TGTGCCAGCAGCTTTACAGGGGGCGAAACCGGGGAGCTGTTTTTT
>many|TRBV7-6|TRBJ2-2|-
CASSSRGGGNTGELFF
TGTGCCAGCAGCTCCCGAGGCGGGGGCAATACCGGGGAGCTGTTTTTT
>-|TRBV19|TRBJ1-2|TRBD1
CASSIRTGAYGYTF
TGTGCCAGTAGTATTCGGACAGGGGCCTATGGCTACACCTTC
>-|TRBV6-5|TRBJ1-1|TRBD1
CASSYLGTGTNTEAFF
TGTGCCAGCAGTTACCTCGGGACAGGGACGAACACTGAAGCTTTCTTT
>-|TRBV18|TRBJ1-3|-
CASSPGPNRAGNTIYF
TGTGCCAGCTCACCGGGCCCTAACAGGGCTGGAAACACCATATATTTT
>-|TRBV2|TRBJ1-1|TRBD1
CASYLGQGGPEAFF
TGTGCCAGCTACTTGGGACAGGGAGGACCTGAAGCTTTCTTT
>-|TRBV28|TRBJ2-2|-
CASSAQGGNTGELFF
TGTGCCAGCAGTGCTCAGGGAGGAAACACCGGGGAGCTGTTTTTT
>-|TRBV28|TRBJ1-4|TRBD1
CASTAGTDNEKLFF
TGTGCCAGCACCGCCGGGACAGATAATGAAAAACTGTTTTTT
>-|TRBV6-5|TRBJ2-7|TRBD2
CASSSARTSGRYEQYF
TGTGCCAGCAGTTCCGCTCGGACTAGCGGGCGATACGAGCAGTACTTC
>-|TRBV9|TRBJ2-2|-
CASSPREGQGNTGELFF
TGTGCCAGCAGCCCCCGAGAAGGGCAGGGGAACACCGGGGAGCTGTTTTTT
>-|TRBV7-3|TRBJ2-3|TRBD1
CASSSTPRTGGADTQYF
TGTGCCAGCAGCTCAACCCCACGGACAGGGGGCGCAGATACGCAGTATTTT
>-|TRBV2|TRBJ1-6|-
CASSEWGVNSPLHF
TGTGCCAGCAGTGAATGGGGCGTTAACTCACCCCTCCACTTT
>-|TRBV5-4|TRBJ2-6|-
CAIQFPPSGANVLTF
TGTGCCATCCAGTTCCCACCCTCTGGGGCCAACGTCCTGACTTTC
>-|TRBV18|TRBJ2-1|-
CASSPPIRVGNEQFF
TGTGCCAGCTCACCACCAATCAGGGTCGGCAATGAGCAGTTCTTC
>-|TRBV2|TRBJ2-1|-
CASCWDGSEGQFF
TGTGCCAGCTGCTGGGACGGGTCGGAGGGGCAGTTCTTC
>-|TRBV3-1/TRBV3-2|TRBJ1-1|TRBD1
CASSQDKGTGGAFF
TGTGCCAGCAGCCAAGATAAGGGGACAGGGGGGGCTTTCTTT
>once|TRBV29-1|TRBJ2-5|-
CSVESGRGGETQYF
TGCAGCGTTGAAAGTGGACGAGGAGGGGAGACCCAGTACTTC
>once|TRBV7-2|TRBJ1-4|TRBD1
CASSSRQGRIVREKLFF
TGTGCCAGCAGCTCCAGACAGGGCAGGATAGTCAGGGAAAAACTGTTTTTT
>few|TRBV7-9|TRBJ1-3|-
CASSLESPGSGNTIYF
TGTGCCAGCAGCTTAGAGTCGCCAGGCTCTGGAAACACCATATATTTT
>-|TRBV29-1|TRBJ1-5|-
CSVGGGNQPQHF
TGCAGCGTTGGGGGGGGGAATCAGCCCCAGCATTTT
>-|TRBV27|TRBJ1-5|-
CASSLLALSNQPQHF
TGTGCCAGCAGTTTACTTGCGCTTAGCAATCAGCCCCAGCATTTT
>-|TRBV10-2|TRBJ2-1|-
CASSVEGWEQFF
TGCGCCAGCAGTGTTGAGGGCTGGGAGCAGTTCTTC
>-|TRBV6-5|TRBJ1-4|TRBD1
CASSQTGGGEKLFF
TGTGCCAGCAGTCAGACAGGGGGAGGTGAAAAACTGTTTTTT
>-|TRBV6-5|TRBJ1-5|-
CASRDSIFTQPQHF
TGTGCCAGCAGGGACAGTATTTTCACTCAGCCCCAGCATTTT
>-|TRBV28|TRBJ1-2|-
CASRFREADYGYTF
TGTGCCAGCAGATTCCGGGAAGCGGACTATGGCTACACCTTC